Below are 28 T cell receptor beta chains sequenced from a single sample in a study of identical twins (TCRdb year 2016). Library creation used 5' RACE. The sequencer listed for this sample is Illumina HiSeq 2000. TCRdb passed the public sequencing reads through fastp at Q25 and MiXCR, retaining productive beta sequences. When rows share a CDR3 protein, they turn into one entry using the most common DNA and genes. This sample has around 960,000 distinct CDR3 sequences in its table, and approximately 13% of those were observed once. Around 1.5% of the sample comes from the top ten. The sample also formed part of further work on yellow fever vaccine responses in identical twins.

Material for sequencing was PBMCs. The receptors were sampled from a woman aged 18-29 years in good health.

This clonotype was seen a few times. The chain is built from TRBV7-6 and TRBJ1-6, with 9 positions matching TRBD1. The V gene end was trimmed by 5 bases and the J gene end by 8 bases; junction bases not matched to a gene: 7. The CDR3 spans 15 residues. CDR1 is SGHVS and CDR2 is FNYEAQ in the germline V gene. The CDR3 loop is CASSPGQGWDSPLHF. The CDR3 nucleotides read TGTGCCAGCAGCCCCGGACAGGGGTGGGATTCACCCCTCCACTTT.

The chain has TRBV10-3 and TRBJ2-1; D call uncertain. This CDR3 has 14 amino acids. Germline lookup yields CDR1 ENHRY and CDR2 SYGVKD. Trimming took off 0 bases at V and 3 bases at J, with 6 bases between the two ends. CDR3 region: CAISESEVYNEQFF. The CDR3 DNA is TGTGCCATCAGTGAGTCAGAAGTCTACAATGAGCAGTTCTTC.

The rearrangement uses TRBV10-3 and TRBJ2-7; TRBD1 matches 10 bases. Germline V CDR1 and CDR2: ENHRY, SYGVKD. Germline trimming cut 10 bases from V and 2 bases from J; bases unmatched to any gene: 5. The CDR3 extends over 13 amino acids. The CDR3 DNA reads as TGTGCCACACGACAGGGGGCTGCCTACGAGCAGTACTTC. Translated: CATRQGAAYEQYF.

This clonotype turned up a few times. The junction shows a germline mismatch at one end, possibly a read error. V gene TRBV11-2 combines with J gene TRBJ1-2, with D perhaps matching TRBD1 (6 bases). The germline CDR1 and CDR2 sequences are SGHAT and FQNNGV. The CDR3 has 15 residues. The CDR3 region is CASRSISRGTNRRDF. The CDR3 DNA sequence: TGTGCCAGCAGATCGATCTCAAGGGGGACGAACCGTCGAGACTTC.

This clonotype was detected ten times or more. V is TRBV12-3 or TRBV12-4 and J is TRBJ2-2; D is unresolved. The V gene lost 7 bases and the J gene lost 1 base, with 10 bases spanning the gap. The CDR3 sequence is 14 residues long. CDR3 amino acids: CASTWIGNTGELFF. As DNA, the CDR3 is TGTGCCAGCACCTGGATAGGGAACACCGGGGAGCTGTTTTTT.

The chain links TRBV5-6 to TRBJ1-5, with a tentative D call TRBD1 (5 bases). This CDR3 contains 16 residues. Between the trimmed V and J ends, which lost 4 bases and 1 base, there was a span of 15 bases. Germline V gene sequence: CDR1 SGHDT, CDR2 YYEEEE. CDR3 in amino acids: CASSRARTISNQPQHF. In DNA, the CDR3 is TGTGCCAGCAGCCGAGCCCGGACAATAAGCAATCAGCCCCAGCATTTT.

Ten or more counts support this clonotype. This chain links TRBV14 with TRBJ2-2, with 7 bases lining up with TRBD1. The length of the CDR3 is 17 residues. Germline assignment: CDR1 SGHDN and CDR2 FVKESK. With V trimmed by 2 bases and J by 1 base, 7 bases remained unmatched. This CDR3 reads CASSQNQGQKNTGELFF. CDR3 nucleotides: TGTGCCAGCAGCCAAAATCAGGGACAGAAGAACACCGGGGAGCTGTTTTTT.

This chain connects TRBV5-1 to TRBJ2-7; 8 bases line up with TRBD1. Germline CDR1 is SGHRS and CDR2 is YFSETQ. The CDR3 covers 15 residues. V shed 4 bases and J 4 bases; nucleotides not matched to a gene: 10. The chain's CDR3 is CASSDPTGVSYEQYF. The CDR3, as DNA: TGCGCCAGCAGCGACCCGACAGGGGTCTCGTACGAGCAGTACTTC.

Ten or more counts support this clonotype. This chain uses TRBV11-2 with TRBJ1-1; D uncertain. Per germline, CDR1 SGHAT and CDR2 FQNNGV. V was shortened by 7 bases and J by 4 bases, with 10 bases between the two germline ends. This CDR3 contains 12 residues. DNA for the CDR3: TGTGCCAGCACCCTACACCGCACTGAAGCTTTCTTT. Amino acids: CASTLHRTEAFF.

This clonotype has just a few counts. The chain has TRBV20-1 and TRBJ2-7; 9 bases match TRBD1. This CDR3 is 12 amino acids long. Germline lookup yields CDR1 DFQATT and CDR2 SNEGSKA (reference sequence). The CDR3 reads CSAHPGQGARRV. CDR3 nucleotide sequence: TGCAGTGCCCATCCGGGACAGGGCGCGAGGAGAGTC.

This clonotype was observed many times. At one boundary the junction diverges from the germline segment, which might be a read error. The chain joins TRBV6-2 or TRBV6-3 to TRBJ2-4; D tentatively fits TRBD1 or TRBD2 (5 bases each). The germline gives CDR1 MNHEY, CDR2 SVGEGT. The CDR3 sequence is 11 residues long. CDR3 region: CASSFGGGPHF. The CDR3 DNA reads TGTGCCAGCAGCTTCGGTGGGGGACCGCACTTC.

In its sample, this clonotype was seen many times. This rearrangement joins TRBV27 to TRBJ1-4; possible D gene TRBD1, 6 bases. The germline gives CDR1 MNHEY, CDR2 SMNVEV (reference sequence). V dropped 2 bases and J dropped 8 bases, with 18 bases sitting between them. The CDR3 is made up of 16 amino acids. Written as DNA, the CDR3 is TGTGCCAGCAGTTTACGATGGGGGCGCCTGGGGGAAAAACTGTTTTTT. It specifies CASSLRWGRLGEKLFF.

In its sample, this clonotype was seen a few times. The V call is TRBV7-9, the J call TRBJ2-7, with 8 positions matching TRBD2. The germline CDR1 and CDR2 sequences are SEHNR and FQNEAQ (reference sequence). This CDR3 region has 13 residues. V trimming: 4 bases; J trimming: 6 bases; junction bases outside the gene matches: 5. This chain's CDR3 is CASSSGGLFEQYF. The CDR3 bases are TGTGCCAGCAGCTCGGGGGGGCTCTTCGAGCAGTACTTC.

This rearrangement joins TRBV27 to TRBJ2-7, with 8 bases that match TRBD1. The CDR3 covers 18 residues. Germline V gene data show CDR1 as MNHEY and CDR2 as SMNVEV (reference sequence). The V segment lost 4 bases and the J segment 3 bases; nucleotides outside the gene matches: 17. The CDR3 is CASSSPTAYPGQDYEQYF. As DNA, the CDR3 is TGTGCCAGCAGTTCTCCAACAGCCTACCCGGGACAGGACTACGAGCAGTACTTC.

There are many counts of this clonotype. This sequence joins TRBV11-2 and TRBJ2-1, with 9 nucleotides matching TRBD1. CDR3 size: 16 residues. Germline trimming cut 5 bases from V and 0 bases from J; bases unmatched to any gene: 5. Looked up from germline, CDR1 is SGHAT and CDR2 is FQNNGV. The CDR3 loop reads CASSPAGQGSYNEQFF. The CDR3 DNA reads as TGTGCCAGCAGCCCCGCGGGACAGGGCTCCTACAATGAGCAGTTCTTC.

J is TRBJ2-7 and V is TRBV3-1, with 10 bases aligning to TRBD1. The germline V gene encodes CDR1 LGHDT and CDR2 YNNKEL (reference sequence). This CDR3 region has 14 residues. The V gene end was trimmed by 1 base and the J gene end by 6 bases; junction bases not matched to a gene: 3. The CDR3 region is CASSQAGTGAEQYF. The DNA of the CDR3 is TGTGCCAGCAGCCAAGCCGGGACAGGGGCCGAGCAGTACTTC.

This clonotype was seen more than once but under ten times. This sequence joins TRBV11-2 and TRBJ2-3; perhaps TRBD2 as D (6 bases). The germline gives CDR1 SGHAT, CDR2 FQNNGV. This CDR3 region has 19 residues. The ends were cut back, 5 bases at V and 2 bases at J, with 26 bases in the middle. CDR3 in amino acids: CASSPKRSSGDWATDTQYF. The CDR3 DNA reads TGTGCCAGCAGCCCCAAGAGGTCCAGTGGGGACTGGGCCACAGATACGCAGTATTTT.

This clonotype was seen more than once but under ten times. The chain joins TRBV29-1 to TRBJ2-5, with TRBD1 matching over 8 bases. The germline V gene encodes CDR1 SQVTM and CDR2 ANQGSEA. Trimming removed 5 bases from V and 2 bases from J; junction bases left unmatched: 4. The CDR3 is 13 residues long. The CDR3 reads CSVWTGLQETQYF. The CDR3 nucleotides are TGCAGCGTTTGGACAGGGCTTCAAGAGACCCAGTACTTC.

CDR3: CASSPGGAGQYNEQFF. CDR3 coding DNA: TGCGCCAGCAGCCCTGGGGGGGCGGGCCAATACAATGAGCAGTTCTTC. The V and J genes are TRBV5-1 and TRBJ2-1, with D tentatively TRBD2 (7 bases). The CDR3 has 16 amino acids. V lost 4 bases, J lost 4 bases, and 18 bases lay in between. Germline CDR1 and CDR2: SGHRS and YFSETQ. The complete variable domain, with remaining parts taken from reference TRBV5-1 and TRBJ2-1, reads KAGVTQTPRYLIKTRGQQVTLSCSPISGHRSVSWYQQTPGQGLQFLFEYFSETQRNKGNFPGRFSGRQFSNSRSEMNVSTLELGDSALYLCASSPGGAGQYNEQFFGPGTRLTVL.

This clonotype came up a few times. The rearrangement joins TRBV28 to TRBJ2-7; 8 positions agree with TRBD2. The CDR3 is made up of 15 amino acids. Germline V CDR1 and CDR2: MDHEN, SYDVKM. Trimming removed 3 bases from V and 5 bases from J; junction bases left unmatched: 9. CDR3 residues: CASSFRSGSFNEQYF. In DNA form, the CDR3 reads TGTGCCAGCAGTTTCAGGAGCGGGAGTTTCAACGAGCAGTACTTC. Looking up the rest from reference TRBV28 and TRBJ2-7 gives the full variable domain: DVKVTQSSRYLVKRTGEKVFLECVQDMDHENMFWYRQDPGLGLRLIYFSYDVKMKEKGDIPEGYSVSREKKERFSLILESASTNQTSMYLCASSFRSGSFNEQYFGPGTRLTVT.

This clonotype was counted between two and nine times. The chain combines TRBV24-1 with TRBJ1-2; 7 bases match TRBD1. Trimming at V came to 3 bases and at J to 5 bases, leaving 11 bases not matched to a gene. The CDR3 totals 16 residues. Germline CDR1 is KGHDR and CDR2 is SFDVKD. CDR3 in amino acids: CATSDAGQEFQYGYTF. DNA of the CDR3: TGTGCCACCAGTGATGCCGGACAGGAGTTCCAATATGGCTACACCTTC.

Only a few counts were recorded for this clonotype. The chain couples TRBV20-1 to TRBJ1-6; tentative D call: TRBD1 (5 bases). Looked up from germline, CDR1 is DFQATT and CDR2 is SNEGSKA (reference sequence). Trimming shortened V by 0 bases and J by 7 bases, and 7 bases separated the two germline ends. The CDR3 is 13 amino acids. The DNA of the CDR3 is TGCAGTGCTAGAGACAGGGCAAATTCACCCCTCCACTTT. This gives the protein CSARDRANSPLHF.

The sample holds a few counts of this clonotype. The rearrangement uses TRBV5-1 and TRBJ2-3; no firm D call. V shed 2 bases and J shed 5 bases, with 9 bases lying between them. Germline V lookup: CDR1 SGHRS, CDR2 YFSETQ. The CDR3 runs 13 residues. The DNA for the CDR3 is TGCGCCAGCAGCTTAAGAAAGGGAGATACGCAGTATTTT. This gives the protein CASSLRKGDTQYF. Supplemented by reference TRBV5-1 and TRBJ2-3, the full variable domain reads KAGVTQTPRYLIKTRGQQVTLSCSPISGHRSVSWYQQTPGQGLQFLFEYFSETQRNKGNFPGRFSGRQFSNSRSEMNVSTLELGDSALYLCASSLRKGDTQYFGPGTRLTVL.

This clonotype was counted a single time. The junction does not match germline at one end; this may be a read error. The chain couples TRBV27 to TRBJ2-7; TRBD1 aligns across 8 bases. CDR3 size: 15 residues. Looked up from germline, CDR1 is MNHEY and CDR2 is SMNVEV (reference sequence). The CDR3 DNA reads TGTGCCAGCAGTCTCAACGGACAGGGAGGCTACGGGCAGTACTTC. Protein: CASSLNGQGGYGQYF.

This clonotype was observed a handful of times. The V gene is TRBV14, the J gene TRBJ2-2; possibly TRBD1 or TRBD2 for D (6 bases each). The ends were cut back, 3 bases at V and 3 bases at J, with 11 bases in the middle. This CDR3 contains 15 residues. CDR1 and CDR2 from the germline V gene are SGHDN and FVKESK. The chain's CDR3 is CASSQRDTHTGELFF. The CDR3 nucleotides read TGTGCCAGCAGCCAGCGGGACACACACACCGGGGAGCTGTTTTTT.

There are a few counts of this clonotype. J is TRBJ2-6 and V is TRBV7-9, with D perhaps TRBD1 (5 bases). Germline lookup yields CDR1 SEHNR and CDR2 FQNEAQ (reference sequence). This CDR3 comprises 17 residues. Trimming pared 10 bases from V and 0 bases from J, leaving 19 bases between. The chain's CDR3 is CAILLRQSHSGANVLTF. DNA for the CDR3: TGTGCCATCCTACTGAGACAGTCTCACTCTGGGGCCAACGTCCTGACTTTC. The variable domain in full, with the rest retrieved from reference TRBV7-9 and TRBJ2-6, is DTGVSQNPRHKITKRGQNVTFRCDPISEHNRLYWYRQTLGQGPEFLTYFQNEAQLEKSRLLSDRFSAERPKGSFSTLEIQRTEQGDSAMYLCAILLRQSHSGANVLTFGAGSRLTVL.

This clonotype was seen a few times. The gene calls are TRBV12-3 or TRBV12-4 and TRBJ1-1, with D possibly matching TRBD1 (6 bases). The CDR3 loop spans 16 amino acids. Trimming removed 2 bases at V and 3 bases at J, with 16 bases between. The CDR3 sequence is CASSLFGGLRDTEAFF. The CDR3, as DNA: TGTGCCAGCAGTTTATTCGGGGGGCTGAGGGACACTGAAGCTTTCTTT.

The genes are TRBV29-1 and TRBJ1-1; D unresolved. The CDR3 runs to 13 residues. V lost 3 bases and J 0 bases, leaving 8 bases between the germline ends. CDR1 SQVTM and CDR2 ANQGSEA come from the germline V gene. CDR3 bases: TGCAGCGTTGATTTTCGTATGAACACTGAAGCTTTCTTT. It codes for CSVDFRMNTEAFF.